Following are 25 T cell receptor beta chains from one sample sequenced in a study of cytomegalovirus exposure and HLA in healthy donors. The primer mix had 60 Vbeta and 13 Jbeta primers. Libraries were prepared by immunoSEQ multiplex PCR; TCRdb keeps only in-frame clonotypes and omits some of them. The table has under 200,000 clones, approximately 84% seen once. Specimen: PBMCs. The source is a man under 40 in good health and CMV-seropositive.

CDR3 DNA sequence: TGTGCCAGTAGGTCCCATAGGGGACAGGATTCCTATGGCTACACCTTC. It translates to CASRSHRGQDSYGYTF. The rearrangement links TRBV19 to TRBJ1-2, with 8 positions matching TRBD1. This CDR3 comprises 16 residues. Germline V lookup: CDR1 LNHDA, CDR2 SQIVND (reference sequence). With 6 bases clipped from V and 4 bases from J, the junction kept 13 bases outside the gene matches.

This sequence joins TRBV10-2 and TRBJ1-4; D is uncertain. Germline V gives CDR1 WSHSY, CDR2 SAAADI. V dropped 6 bases and J dropped 0 bases, with 14 bases sitting between them. The CDR3 spans 16 residues. CDR3 nucleotide sequence: TGCGCCAGCAGCGATCAGAAAACCTCAACTAATGAAAAACTGTTTTTT. It codes for CASSDQKTSTNEKLFF.

This chain joins TRBV4-1 and TRBJ2-1; 9 positions agree with TRBD2. After removal of 0 bases from V and 8 bases from J, the junction contained 8 bases not matched to a gene. CDR1 and CDR2 (germline): MGHRA, YSYEKL. This CDR3 contains 16 residues. The CDR3 spells CASSQEQVAGAYEQFF. DNA of the CDR3: TGCGCCAGCAGCCAAGAACAGGTAGCGGGAGCCTATGAGCAGTTCTTC.

Written as DNA, the CDR3 is TGTGCCAGCAGCCTGGGGACTAGCGGTCCCTACGAGCAGTACTTC. This encodes CASSLGTSGPYEQYF. The chain is built from TRBV5-8 and TRBJ2-7; the match to TRBD2 covers 11 bases. The CDR3 runs 15 residues. With 4 bases clipped from V and 2 bases from J, the junction kept 5 bases outside the gene matches. Germline CDR1 reads SGHTS; CDR2 reads YDEGEE.

The rearrangement joins TRBV5-8 to TRBJ2-3, with 9 bases lining up with TRBD2. Trimming at V came to 1 base and at J to 8 bases, leaving 5 bases not matched to a gene. The germline V gene has CDR1 SGHTS and CDR2 YDEGEE. The CDR3 extends over 14 amino acids. The CDR3 loop reads CASSLLAGEGTQYF. For the CDR3, the DNA is TGTGCCAGCAGCTTGTTAGCGGGAGAGGGTACGCAGTATTTT.

The chain employs TRBV18 and TRBJ2-7, with TRBD1 matching over 7 bases. Germline loops: CDR1 KGHSH, CDR2 LQKENI. CDR3 length: 13 residues. The trim removed 5 bases at V and 5 bases at J, leaving 6 bases unmatched. For the CDR3, the DNA is TGTGCCAGCTCAGAACAGGGGTCGGACGAGCAGTACTTC. Protein product: CASSEQGSDEQYF. The whole variable domain, remainder taken from reference TRBV18 and TRBJ2-7, is NAGVMQNPRHLVRRRGQEARLRCSPMKGHSHVYWYRQLPEEGLKFMVYLQKENIIDESGMPKERFSAEFPKEGPSILRIQQVVRGDSAAYFCASSEQGSDEQYFGPGTRLTVT.

This sequence joins TRBV7-6 and TRBJ2-1, with TRBD2 matching over 9 bases. The CDR3 runs 15 residues. The J segment lost 5 bases and the V segment lost 4 bases, leaving 6 bases of the junction unmatched. Germline assignment: CDR1 SGHVS and CDR2 FNYEAQ. The CDR3 loop reads CASSSLSGRDNEQFF. Here the CDR3 DNA reads TGTGCCAGCAGCTCGCTTAGCGGGAGAGACAATGAGCAGTTCTTC.

This chain links TRBV4-3 with TRBJ1-3, with 10 positions matching TRBD1. TRBJ2-2 matches the DNA end more closely, so the J call is doubtful. This CDR3 is 18 amino acids long. Germline loops: CDR1 LGHNA, CDR2 YSLEER. The CDR3 DNA is TGCGCCAGCAGCCAAGACTTCTGGGACAGGGGAAACACCGGGGAGCTGTTTTTT. Encoded protein: CASSQDFWDRGNTGELFF.

V gene TRBV6-5 combines with J gene TRBJ2-5, with 7 bases matching TRBD2. There are 14 residues in the CDR3. J was trimmed by 11 bases and V by 2 bases; bases with no gene match: 11. Germline assignment: CDR1 MNHEY and CDR2 SVGAGI. CDR3 sequence reads: CASSYGRASGEQYF. CDR3 coding DNA: TGTGCCAGCAGTTACGGGAGGGCGAGTGGGGAGCAGTACTTC.

The J gene is TRBJ1-4, the V gene TRBV19; D gene unclear. V was shortened by 5 bases and J by 0 bases, with 10 bases between the two germline ends. Germline values: CDR1 LNHDA, CDR2 SQIVND (reference sequence). The CDR3 extends over 15 amino acids. The CDR3 region is CASSPTRATNEKLFF. The CDR3 region has the DNA TGTGCCAGTAGTCCCACGAGGGCAACTAATGAAAAACTGTTTTTT.

CDR3: CASMSSGTSGNKEQYV. CDR3 nucleotides: TGTGCCAGCATGTCCTCCGGGACTAGCGGGAACAAGGAGCAGTACGTC. This sequence joins TRBV21-1 and TRBJ2-7; the table gives TRBD2 as D, unverified against the DNA. TRBV21-1 is a pseudogene locus. The CDR3 length is 16 residues.

The rearrangement links TRBV27 to TRBJ2-1; weak D call: TRBD2 (5 bases). The CDR3 runs to 13 residues. Deletions cut 6 bases from V and 9 bases from J, with 15 bases between. Germline lookup yields CDR1 MNHEY and CDR2 SMNVEV (reference sequence). CDR3 amino acids: CASRGGRQAEQFF. DNA for the CDR3: TGTGCCAGCAGAGGCGGGCGGCAGGCTGAGCAGTTCTTC.

Regarding this clone: At one end, the junction sequence differs from germline, possibly due to a read error. Here the CDR3 reads CSSSLAGGNYGYTF. Here the CDR3 DNA reads TGTTCCAGCAGCTTAGCGGGGGGTAACTATGGCTACACCTTC. The chain carries TRBV7-9 and TRBJ1-2, with D maybe TRBD1 (5 bases). Germline CDR1 reads SEHNR; CDR2 reads FQNEAQ (reference sequence). The length of the CDR3 is 14 residues.

V usage is TRBV12-5 and J usage is TRBJ2-2; 11 positions match TRBD2. Per the germline V gene, CDR1 is LGHNT and CDR2 is FRNRAP. V dropped 6 bases and J dropped 1; count of bases not matched to a gene: 7. This CDR3 comprises 17 residues. The CDR3 sequence: CASGGTGTSGNTGELFF. The DNA of the CDR3 is TGTGCTAGTGGGGGGACCGGGACTAGCGGGAACACCGGGGAGCTGTTTTTT.

Regarding this clone: This sample also contains other DNA sequences that code for the same CDR3. The rearrangement uses TRBV7-2 and TRBJ2-5; weak D call: TRBD2 (7 bases). The CDR3 consists of 14 residues. From germline, CDR1 is SGHTA and CDR2 FQGNSA. Deletions cut 0 bases from V and 5 bases from J, with 10 bases between. The CDR3 region has the DNA TGTGCCAGCAGCTTAGCGGGAGGGGGGGAGACCCAGTACTTC. Protein sequence: CASSLAGGGETQYF.

This clone came up once. This sequence joins TRBV4-2 and TRBJ2-1; 7 bases line up with TRBD2. Germline V gene sequence: CDR1 LGHNA, CDR2 YNFKEQ. This CDR3 comprises 16 residues. J was trimmed by 4 bases and V by 1 base; bases with no gene match: 7. In DNA, the CDR3 is TGTGCCAGCAGCCAAGCTGGGCTAGCGGTATACAATGAGCAGTTCTTC. Encoded protein: CASSQAGLAVYNEQFF.

The chain joins TRBV5-1 to TRBJ1-5, with 11 bases that match TRBD1. The CDR3 loop spans 15 amino acids. V was clipped by 3 bases and J by 3 bases; unmatched bases: 2. CDR1 is SGHRS and CDR2 is YFSETQ in the germline V gene. The CDR3 DNA reads TGCGCCAGCAGCTGGGGACAGGGGGACAATCAGCCCCAGCATTTT. Its translation: CASSWGQGDNQPQHF.

The CDR3 loop is CASSLLGGDTGELFF. The CDR3 bases are TGCGCCAGCAGCTTGCTCGGGGGGGACACCGGGGAGCTGTTTTTT. This rearrangement joins TRBV5-1 to TRBJ2-2, with 8 bases that match TRBD2. CDR1 SGHRS and CDR2 YFSETQ come from the germline V gene. The CDR3 has 15 residues. J gave up 3 bases and V 1 base, and 2 bases lay outside the gene matches.

This clone was seen once. The CDR3 nucleotides read TGTGCCAGCAGTTTAGCGTTTGTCCACAATGAGCAGTTCTTC. Amino acids: CASSLAFVHNEQFF. The chain uses TRBV6-6 and TRBJ2-1, with D tentatively TRBD2 (5 bases). V was shortened by 4 bases and J by 5 bases, with 12 bases between the two germline ends. Germline loops: CDR1 MNHNY, CDR2 SVGAGI (reference sequence). The CDR3 runs to 14 residues.

The chain employs TRBV19 and TRBJ2-5, with a tentative D call TRBD2 (5 bases). The CDR3 is made up of 13 amino acids. V lost 3 bases, J lost 5 bases, and 10 bases lay in between. In germline, CDR1 is LNHDA, CDR2 SQIVND (reference sequence). CDR3 protein: CASSIAGYETQYF. CDR3 nucleotides: TGTGCCAGTAGTATCGCGGGTTATGAGACCCAGTACTTC.

This chain uses TRBV11-2 with TRBJ1-6; no firm D call. V gave up 5 bases and J gave up 7 bases, with 9 bases separating them. Germline CDR1 and CDR2: SGHAT and FQNNGV. The CDR3 covers 13 residues. The CDR3 loop is CASSPRLNSPLHF. For the CDR3, the DNA is TGTGCCAGCAGCCCGCGGCTGAATTCACCCCTCCACTTT.

On this clone itself: Additional DNA sequences in this sample encode the identical CDR3. V gene TRBV18 combines with J gene TRBJ2-2, with TRBD1 matching over 9 bases. This CDR3 is 14 amino acids long. V shed 4 bases and J 5 bases; nucleotides not matched to a gene: 2. CDR1 and CDR2 from the germline V gene are KGHSH and LQKENI. CDR3 region: CASSRTGETGELFF. The DNA of the CDR3 is TGTGCCAGCTCACGGACAGGGGAAACCGGGGAGCTGTTTTTT.

This chain uses TRBV15 with TRBJ2-7, with no clear D. The CDR3 runs 13 residues. Trimming stripped 5 bases from V and 3 bases from J, with 11 bases between. CDR1 is LNHNV and CDR2 is YYDKDF in the germline V gene (reference sequence). CDR3 region: CATSGRLYYEQYF. The CDR3, as DNA: TGTGCCACCAGCGGTCGTCTATACTACGAGCAGTACTTC.

This rearrangement joins TRBV7-2 to TRBJ2-5, with D perhaps matching TRBD2 (6 bases). This CDR3 has 13 amino acids. Trimming stripped 4 bases from V and 5 bases from J, with 11 bases between. CDR1 and CDR2 from the germline V gene are SGHTA and FQGNSA. CDR3 nucleotides: TGTGCCAGCAGCTCGCTAGGGAGGGAGACCCAGTACTTC. Amino acids: CASSSLGRETQYF. Drawing the rest from reference TRBV7-2 and TRBJ2-5, the complete variable domain is GAGVSQSPSNKVTEKGKDVELRCDPISGHTALYWYRQSLGQGLEFLIYFQGNSAPDKSGLPSDRFSAERTGGSVSTLTIQRTQQEDSAVYLCASSSLGRETQYFGPGTRLLVL.

The J gene is TRBJ2-7, the V gene TRBV6-1, with D possibly TRBD1 on 6 matching bases. The V and J ends lost 6 bases and 4 bases respectively, with 10 bases between them. Germline assignment: CDR1 MNHNS and CDR2 SASEGT. This CDR3 region has 12 residues. This CDR3 reads CASRRTGYEQYV. The CDR3 DNA follows: TGTGCCAGCAGACGAACAGGGTACGAGCAGTACGTC.